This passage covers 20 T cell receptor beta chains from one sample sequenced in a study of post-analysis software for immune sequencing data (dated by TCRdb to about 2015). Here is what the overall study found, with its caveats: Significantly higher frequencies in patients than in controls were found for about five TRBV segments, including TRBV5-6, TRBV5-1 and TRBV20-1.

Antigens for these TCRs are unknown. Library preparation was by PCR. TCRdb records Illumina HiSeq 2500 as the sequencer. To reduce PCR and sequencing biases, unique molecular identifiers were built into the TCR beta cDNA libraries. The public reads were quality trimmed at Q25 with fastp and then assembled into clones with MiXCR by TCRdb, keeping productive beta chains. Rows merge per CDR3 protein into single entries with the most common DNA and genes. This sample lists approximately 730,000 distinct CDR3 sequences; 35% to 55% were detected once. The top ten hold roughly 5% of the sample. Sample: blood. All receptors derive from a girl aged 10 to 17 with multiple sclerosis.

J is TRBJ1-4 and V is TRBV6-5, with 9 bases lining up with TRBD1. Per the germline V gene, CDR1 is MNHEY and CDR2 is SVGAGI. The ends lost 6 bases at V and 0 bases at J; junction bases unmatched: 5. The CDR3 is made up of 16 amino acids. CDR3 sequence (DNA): TGTGCCAGCAGCGATACAGGGGGCGCAACTAATGAAAAACTGTTTTTT. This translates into CASSDTGGATNEKLFF.

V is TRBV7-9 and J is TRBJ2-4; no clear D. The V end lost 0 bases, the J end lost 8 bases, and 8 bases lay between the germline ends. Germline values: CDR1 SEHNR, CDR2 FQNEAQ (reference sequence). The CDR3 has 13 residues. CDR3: CASSLAQWDIQYF. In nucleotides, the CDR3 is TGTGCCAGCAGCTTAGCCCAGTGGGACATTCAGTACTTC.

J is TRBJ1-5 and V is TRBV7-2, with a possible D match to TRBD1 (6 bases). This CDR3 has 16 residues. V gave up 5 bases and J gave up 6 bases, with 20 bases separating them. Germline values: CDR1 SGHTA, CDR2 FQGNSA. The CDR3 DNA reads TGTGCCAGCAGCCTCAACCACAGGGCCAGGGGTCAGCCCCAGCATTTT. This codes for CASSLNHRARGQPQHF.

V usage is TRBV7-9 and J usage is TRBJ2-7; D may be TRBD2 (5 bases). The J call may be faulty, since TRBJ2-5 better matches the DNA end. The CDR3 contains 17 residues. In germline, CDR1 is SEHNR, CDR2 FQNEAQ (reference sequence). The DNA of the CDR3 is TGTGCCAGCAGCTTAGCGGGCCGGGTAGCGCTTGAAGAGACCCAGTACTTC. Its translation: CASSLAGRVALEETQYF.

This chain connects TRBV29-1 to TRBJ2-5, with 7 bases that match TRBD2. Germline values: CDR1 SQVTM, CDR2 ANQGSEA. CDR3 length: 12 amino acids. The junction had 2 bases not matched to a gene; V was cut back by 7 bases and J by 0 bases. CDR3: CSGEGDQETQYF. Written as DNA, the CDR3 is TGCAGCGGGGAGGGAGACCAAGAGACCCAGTACTTC.

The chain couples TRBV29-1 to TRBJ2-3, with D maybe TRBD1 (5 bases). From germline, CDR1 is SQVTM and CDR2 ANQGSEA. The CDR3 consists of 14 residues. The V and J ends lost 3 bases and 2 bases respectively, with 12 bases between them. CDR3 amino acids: CSVDSGRATDTQYF. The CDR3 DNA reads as TGCAGCGTTGATTCTGGCAGGGCCACAGATACGCAGTATTTT.

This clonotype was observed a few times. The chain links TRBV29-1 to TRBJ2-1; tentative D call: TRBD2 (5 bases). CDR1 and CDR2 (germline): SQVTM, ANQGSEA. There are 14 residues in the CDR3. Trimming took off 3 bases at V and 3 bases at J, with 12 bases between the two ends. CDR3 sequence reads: CSVDWSSVYNEQFF. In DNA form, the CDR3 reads TGCAGCGTTGATTGGAGTAGCGTCTACAATGAGCAGTTCTTC.

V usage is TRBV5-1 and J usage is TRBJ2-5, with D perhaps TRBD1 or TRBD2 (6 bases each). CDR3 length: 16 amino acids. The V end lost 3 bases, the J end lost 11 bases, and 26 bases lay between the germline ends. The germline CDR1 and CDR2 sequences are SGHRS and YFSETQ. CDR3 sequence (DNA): TGCGCCAGCAGCTGGGGGCGGGACCCGCCCTACAATGAGCAGTACTTC. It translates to CASSWGRDPPYNEQYF. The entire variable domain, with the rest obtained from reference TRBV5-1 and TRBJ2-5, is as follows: KAGVTQTPRYLIKTRGQQVTLSCSPISGHRSVSWYQQTPGQGLQFLFEYFSETQRNKGNFPGRFSGRQFSNSRSEMNVSTLELGDSALYLCASSWGRDPPYNEQYFGPGTRLLVL.

The CDR3 spells CASSFLRTGKAGNYGYTF. CDR3 DNA: TGTGCCAGCAGCTTCCTACGGACAGGGAAAGCGGGAAACTATGGCTACACCTTC. This chain joins TRBV11-2 and TRBJ1-2, with TRBD1 identical over 8 bases. CDR3 length: 18 amino acids. Germline V gene lookup returns CDR1 SGHAT and CDR2 FQNNGV. V dropped 3 bases and J dropped 2; count of bases not matched to a gene: 14. The whole variable domain, remainder taken from reference TRBV11-2 and TRBJ1-2, is EAGVAQSPRYKIIEKRQSVAFWCNPISGHATLYWYQQILGQGPKLLIQFQNNGVVDDSQLPKDRFSAERLKGVDSTLKIQPAKLEDSAVYLCASSFLRTGKAGNYGYTFGSGTRLTVV.

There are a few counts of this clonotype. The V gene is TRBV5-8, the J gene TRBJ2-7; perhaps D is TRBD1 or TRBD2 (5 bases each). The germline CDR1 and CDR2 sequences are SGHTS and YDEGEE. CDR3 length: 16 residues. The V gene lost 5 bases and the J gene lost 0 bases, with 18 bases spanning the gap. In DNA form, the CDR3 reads TGTGCCAGCAGGGCCCCGGGGCATCTTATCTCCTACGAGCAGTACTTC. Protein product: CASRAPGHLISYEQYF.

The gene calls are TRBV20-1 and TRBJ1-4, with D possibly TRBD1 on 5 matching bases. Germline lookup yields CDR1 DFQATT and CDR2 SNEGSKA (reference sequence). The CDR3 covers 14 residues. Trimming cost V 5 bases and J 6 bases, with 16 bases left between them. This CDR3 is CSAPTTGSDEKLFF. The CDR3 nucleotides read TGCAGTGCTCCCACAACAGGATCGGATGAAAAACTGTTTTTT.

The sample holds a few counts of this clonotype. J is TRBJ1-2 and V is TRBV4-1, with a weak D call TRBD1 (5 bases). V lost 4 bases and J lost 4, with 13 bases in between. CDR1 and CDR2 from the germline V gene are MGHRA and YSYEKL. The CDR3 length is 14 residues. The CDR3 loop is CASSPRDGLYGYTF. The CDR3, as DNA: TGCGCCAGCAGCCCAAGGGACGGCCTCTATGGCTACACCTTC.

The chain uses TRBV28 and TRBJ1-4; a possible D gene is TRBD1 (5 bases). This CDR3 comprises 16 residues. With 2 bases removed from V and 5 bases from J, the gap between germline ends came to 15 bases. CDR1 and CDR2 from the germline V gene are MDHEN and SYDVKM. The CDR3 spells CASSLPGTGVNEKLFF. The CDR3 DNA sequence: TGTGCCAGCAGTTTACCGGGGACGGGGGTAAATGAAAAACTGTTTTTT.

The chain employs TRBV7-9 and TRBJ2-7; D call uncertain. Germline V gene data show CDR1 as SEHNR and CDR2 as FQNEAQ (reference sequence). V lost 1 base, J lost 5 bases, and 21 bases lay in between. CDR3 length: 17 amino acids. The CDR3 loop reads CASSLGHRPNRGDEQYF. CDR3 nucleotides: TGTGCCAGCAGCTTAGGACACCGCCCTAATCGTGGGGACGAGCAGTACTTC. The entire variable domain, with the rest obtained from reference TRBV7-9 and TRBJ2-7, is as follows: DTGVSQNPRHKITKRGQNVTFRCDPISEHNRLYWYRQTLGQGPEFLTYFQNEAQLEKSRLLSDRFSAERPKGSFSTLEIQRTEQGDSAMYLCASSLGHRPNRGDEQYFGPGTRLTVT.

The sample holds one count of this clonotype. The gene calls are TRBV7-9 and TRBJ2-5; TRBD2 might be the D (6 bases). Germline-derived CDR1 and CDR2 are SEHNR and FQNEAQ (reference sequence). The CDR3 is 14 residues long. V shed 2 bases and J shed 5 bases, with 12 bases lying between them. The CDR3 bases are TGTGCCAGCAGCTTAAATCTTGGGAGGGAGACCCAGTACTTC. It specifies CASSLNLGRETQYF. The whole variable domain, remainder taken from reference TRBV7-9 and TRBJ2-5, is DTGVSQNPRHKITKRGQNVTFRCDPISEHNRLYWYRQTLGQGPEFLTYFQNEAQLEKSRLLSDRFSAERPKGSFSTLEIQRTEQGDSAMYLCASSLNLGRETQYFGPGTRLLVL.

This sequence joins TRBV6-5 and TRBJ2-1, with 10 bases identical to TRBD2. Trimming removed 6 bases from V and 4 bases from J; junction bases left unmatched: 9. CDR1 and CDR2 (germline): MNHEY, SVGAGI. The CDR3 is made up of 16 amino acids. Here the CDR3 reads CASRTLAGANYNEQFF. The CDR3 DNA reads TGTGCCAGCAGGACCCTAGCGGGAGCCAATTACAATGAGCAGTTCTTC.

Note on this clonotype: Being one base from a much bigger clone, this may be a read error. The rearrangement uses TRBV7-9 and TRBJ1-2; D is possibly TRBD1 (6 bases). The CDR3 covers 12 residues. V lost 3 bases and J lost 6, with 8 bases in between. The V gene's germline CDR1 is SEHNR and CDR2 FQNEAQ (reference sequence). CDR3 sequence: CASSFNRDGYTF. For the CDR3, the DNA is TGTGCCAGCAGCTTTAACAGGGATGGCTACACCTTC.

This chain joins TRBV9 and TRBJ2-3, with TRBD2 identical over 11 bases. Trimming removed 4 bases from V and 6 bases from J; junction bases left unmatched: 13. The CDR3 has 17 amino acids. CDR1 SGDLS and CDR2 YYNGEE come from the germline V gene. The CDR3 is CASSTQTSGTLKDTQYF. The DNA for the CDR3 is TGTGCCAGCAGCACACAGACTAGCGGGACCCTCAAGGATACGCAGTATTTT. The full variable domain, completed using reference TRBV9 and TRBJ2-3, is DSGVTQTPKHLITATGQRVTLRCSPRSGDLSVYWYQQSLDQGLQFLIQYYNGEERAKGNILERFSAQQFPDLHSELNLSSLELGDSALYFCASSTQTSGTLKDTQYFGPGTRLTVL.

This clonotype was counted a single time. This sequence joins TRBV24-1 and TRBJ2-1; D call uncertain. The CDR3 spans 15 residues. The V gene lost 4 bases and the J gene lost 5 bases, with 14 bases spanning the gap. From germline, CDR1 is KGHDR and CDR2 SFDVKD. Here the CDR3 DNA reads TGTGCCACCAGTGACCCTACACCTACCCACAATGAGCAGTTCTTC. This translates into CATSDPTPTHNEQFF.

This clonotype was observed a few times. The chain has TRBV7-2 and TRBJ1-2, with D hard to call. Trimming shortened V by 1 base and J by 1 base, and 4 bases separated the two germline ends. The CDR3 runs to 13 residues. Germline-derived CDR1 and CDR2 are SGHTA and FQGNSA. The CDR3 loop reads CASSLGFNYGYTF. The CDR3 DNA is TGTGCCAGCAGCTTAGGCTTTAACTATGGCTACACCTTC.